These T cell receptor beta chains were read from a single sample in a study of shared clonotypes between healthy human individuals. Assay used: immunoSEQ multiplex PCR; TCRdb lists only in-frame clones, some missing. This sample has millions of clones, with about 92% found just once. Sequenced: naive CD4+ T cells sorted from blood. These receptors were taken from a man between 18 and 29 years old in good health. Both conserved end residues are part of each CDR3. The order of the fields is J gene, D gene, clone size, V gene, CDR3 DNA, CDR3 protein. A D gene is named only where the DNA matches it firmly. Clone size is given for some rows only: seen once, a few or many times, or a class if the clone is expanded.

j_gene: TRBJ2-2; d_gene: NA; abundance: NA; v_gene: TRBV7-2; CDR3nt: TGTGCCAGCAGCCTCTTCCGGTCGCGCTCGGGCACCGGGGAGCTGTTTTTT; CDR3aa: CASSLFRSRSGTGELFF
j_gene: TRBJ1-1; d_gene: NA; abundance: NA; v_gene: TRBV14; CDR3nt: TGTGCCAGCAGCCAAGGGTTTGGTCGGGACTGGGACACTGAAGCTTTCTTT; CDR3aa: CASSQGFGRDWDTEAFF
j_gene: TRBJ1-5; d_gene: NA; abundance: NA; v_gene: TRBV21-1; CDR3nt: TGTGCCAGCAGCAAAGCCCGGAGGGGTCAGCCCCAGCATTTT; CDR3aa: CASSKARRGQPQHF
j_gene: TRBJ2-7; d_gene: TRBD2; abundance: NA; v_gene: TRBV7-2; CDR3nt: TGTGCCAGCCTCAATACCCGAGCGGGAGTAGACGAGCAGTACTTC; CDR3aa: CASLNTRAGVDEQYF
j_gene: TRBJ1-6; d_gene: TRBD1; abundance: NA; v_gene: TRBV19; CDR3nt: TGTGCCAGTAGTATCTCGACAGGGGGTAATTCACCCCTCCACTTT; CDR3aa: CASSISTGGNSPLHF
j_gene: TRBJ2-6; d_gene: NA; abundance: NA; v_gene: TRBV6-1; CDR3nt: TGTGCCAGCAGTGAAGTGATGACGGTCTCTGGGGCCAACGTCCTGACTTTC; CDR3aa: CASSEVMTVSGANVLTF
j_gene: TRBJ2-6; d_gene: TRBD1; abundance: NA; v_gene: TRBV18; CDR3nt: TGTGCCAGCTCACTCTGGGACAGGGGGCTCTCTGGGGCCAACGTCCTGACTTTC; CDR3aa: CASSLWDRGLSGANVLTF
j_gene: TRBJ2-3; d_gene: NA; abundance: NA; v_gene: TRBV5-1; CDR3nt: TGCGCCAGCAGCTTGGTGCAGGGTGCAGATACGCAGTATTTT; CDR3aa: CASSLVQGADTQYF
j_gene: TRBJ2-2; d_gene: TRBD2; abundance: NA; v_gene: TRBV2; CDR3nt: TGTGCCAGCTCGGGGGGGGCAGACACCGGGGAGCTGTTTTTT; CDR3aa: CASSGGADTGELFF
j_gene: TRBJ2-7; d_gene: TRBD2; abundance: NA; v_gene: TRBV2; CDR3nt: TGTGCCAGCAGTGGTCGACTAGCGGCTTCCTACGAGCAGTACTTC; CDR3aa: CASSGRLAASYEQYF
j_gene: TRBJ2-3; d_gene: NA; abundance: NA; v_gene: TRBV5-4; CDR3nt: TGTGCCAGCAGCTTGGCTTGGACCGACACAGATACGCAGTATTTT; CDR3aa: CASSLAWTDTDTQYF
j_gene: TRBJ1-6; d_gene: TRBD1; abundance: NA; v_gene: TRBV28; CDR3nt: TGTGCCAGCAGTCCGACGACCGACAGGGGGCTTGTCGGTTCCTATAATTCACCCCTCCACTTT; CDR3aa: CASSPTTDRGLVGSYNSPLHF
j_gene: TRBJ2-7; d_gene: NA; abundance: NA; v_gene: TRBV30; CDR3nt: TGTGCCTGGAGTGTAAGGCAGACCTACGAGCAGTACTTC; CDR3aa: CAWSVRQTYEQYF
j_gene: TRBJ2-1; d_gene: NA; abundance: NA; v_gene: TRBV7-9; CDR3nt: TGTGCCAGCAGCCCCGGGAAGGGTCCATACAATGAGCAGTTCTTC; CDR3aa: CASSPGKGPYNEQFF
j_gene: TRBJ2-7; d_gene: TRBD1; abundance: once; v_gene: TRBV4-1; CDR3nt: TGCGCCAGCAGCCTGGGACAGGGGCAACCCTACGAGCAGTACTTC; CDR3aa: CASSLGQGQPYEQYF
j_gene: TRBJ1-3; d_gene: NA; abundance: NA; v_gene: TRBV11-2; CDR3nt: TGTGCCAGCAGCGGCTCGGGCGCCATATATTTT; CDR3aa: CASSGSGAIYF
j_gene: TRBJ1-4; d_gene: NA; abundance: NA; v_gene: TRBV19; CDR3nt: TGTGCCAGTAAAACTCCGGGGGAAGGGGAAAAACTGTTTTTT; CDR3aa: CASKTPGEGEKLFF
j_gene: TRBJ2-4; d_gene: NA; abundance: NA; v_gene: TRBV4-3; CDR3nt: TGCGCCAGCAGCCAAGACGGGGTAGCCAAAAACATTCAGTACTTC; CDR3aa: CASSQDGVAKNIQYF
j_gene: TRBJ1-4; d_gene: NA; abundance: NA; v_gene: TRBV7-8; CDR3nt: TGTGCCAGCTCCCGGAGCGGGGGGAGTGAAAAACTGTTTTTT; CDR3aa: CASSRSGGSEKLFF
j_gene: TRBJ2-2; d_gene: NA; abundance: NA; v_gene: TRBV7-3; CDR3nt: TGTGCCAGCAGCTTAATTCAGGGGACCGGGGAGCTGTTTTTT; CDR3aa: CASSLIQGTGELFF
j_gene: TRBJ2-7; d_gene: NA; abundance: NA; v_gene: TRBV7-6; CDR3nt: TGTGCCAGCAGCTCACCGGAGGCGCCGGCCGAGCAGTACTTC; CDR3aa: CASSSPEAPAEQYF
j_gene: TRBJ1-6; d_gene: TRBD1; abundance: NA; v_gene: TRBV19; CDR3nt: TGTGCCAGTAGCAGACAGGGGTCGGATAATTCACCCCTCCACTTT; CDR3aa: CASSRQGSDNSPLHF
j_gene: TRBJ2-3; d_gene: NA; abundance: NA; v_gene: TRBV2; CDR3nt: TGTGCCAGCCTCCTTACGGATACGCAGTATTTT; CDR3aa: CASLLTDTQYF
j_gene: TRBJ2-7; d_gene: TRBD1; abundance: NA; v_gene: TRBV27; CDR3nt: TGTGCCAGCAGTTTCAGGGACAGGGGGTACGAGCAGTACTTC; CDR3aa: CASSFRDRGYEQYF
j_gene: TRBJ2-7; d_gene: NA; abundance: few; v_gene: TRBV2; CDR3nt: TGTGCCAGCAGTGTGGGGTACGAGCAGTACTTC; CDR3aa: CASSVGYEQYF
j_gene: TRBJ1-4; d_gene: NA; abundance: NA; v_gene: TRBV7-9; CDR3nt: TGTGCCAGCAGCGGAGGGGGGGCAACTAATGAAAAACTGTTTTTT; CDR3aa: CASSGGGATNEKLFF
j_gene: TRBJ1-6; d_gene: TRBD1; abundance: NA; v_gene: TRBV28; CDR3nt: TGTGCCAGCAGTCCGACAGGGTCCTCCTATAATTCACCCCTCCACTTT; CDR3aa: CASSPTGSSYNSPLHF
j_gene: TRBJ1-1; d_gene: NA; abundance: NA; v_gene: TRBV30; CDR3nt: TGTGCCTGGAGGAAGGATTCCTTACCTCATGACGAAGCTTTCTTT; CDR3aa: CAWRKDSLPHDEAFF
j_gene: TRBJ2-7; d_gene: NA; abundance: NA; v_gene: TRBV5-6; CDR3nt: TGTGCCAGCAGCTTGTATAACAGGGCCTCCTACGAGCAGTACTTC; CDR3aa: CASSLYNRASYEQYF
j_gene: TRBJ1-6; d_gene: NA; abundance: NA; v_gene: TRBV7-9; CDR3nt: TGTGCCAGCAGCTTAGCGTTGGCACAGCTCGGGAATAATTCACCCCTCCACTTT; CDR3aa: CASSLALAQLGNNSPLHF